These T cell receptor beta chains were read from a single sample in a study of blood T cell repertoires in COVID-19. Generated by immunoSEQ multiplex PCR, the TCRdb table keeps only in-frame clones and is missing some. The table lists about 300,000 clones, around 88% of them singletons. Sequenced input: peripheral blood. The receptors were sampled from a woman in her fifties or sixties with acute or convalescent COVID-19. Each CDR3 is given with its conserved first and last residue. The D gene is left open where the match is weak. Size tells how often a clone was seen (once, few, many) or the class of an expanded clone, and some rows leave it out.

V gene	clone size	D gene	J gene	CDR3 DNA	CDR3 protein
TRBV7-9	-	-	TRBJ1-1	TGTGCCAGCAGCTCCCAGGTGGACACTGAAGCTTTCTTT	CASSSQVDTEAFF
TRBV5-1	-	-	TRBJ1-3	TGCGCCAGCAGCTTGACAGGAACCCAGTCTGGAAACACCATATATTTT	CASSLTGTQSGNTIYF
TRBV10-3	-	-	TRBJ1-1	TGTGCCATCAGTGAAACAGGGAAGAACACTGAAGCTTTCTTT	CAISETGKNTEAFF
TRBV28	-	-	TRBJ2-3	TGTGCCAGCAGTTCCCTGGGCAGCCCCAGCACAGATACGCAGTATTTT	CASSSLGSPSTDTQYF
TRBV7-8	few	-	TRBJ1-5	TGTGCCAGCAGCCTAGGTCGAGGGAACAATCAGCCCCAGCATTTT	CASSLGRGNNQPQHF
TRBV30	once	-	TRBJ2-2	TGTGCCTGGACCCTCTCCGGGGAGCTGTTTTTT	CAWTLSGELFF
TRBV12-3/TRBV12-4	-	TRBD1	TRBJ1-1	TGTGCCAGCAGCCGAAACAGGGGAATCCTCTTT	CASSRNRGILF
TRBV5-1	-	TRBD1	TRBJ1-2	TGCGCCAGCAGCCTGGGCCGGACAGGGTCTAACTATGGCTACACCTTC	CASSLGRTGSNYGYTF
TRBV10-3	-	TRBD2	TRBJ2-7	TGTGCCATCAGTGAAGGGGACTACTACGAGCAGTACTTC	CAISEGDYYEQYF
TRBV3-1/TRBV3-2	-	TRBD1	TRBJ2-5	TGTGCCAGCAGCATCCAGGGGGCCCGGGGAGAGACCCAGTACTTC	CASSIQGARGETQYF
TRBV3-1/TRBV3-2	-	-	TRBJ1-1	TGTGCCAGCAGCCAAGGTGTGCGCACTGAAGCTTTCTTT	CASSQGVRTEAFF
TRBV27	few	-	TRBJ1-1	TGTGCCAGCAGTTCCCCGCAGGCAGGGGAAAACACTGAAGCTTTCTTT	CASSSPQAGENTEAFF
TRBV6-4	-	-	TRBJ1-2	TGTGCCAGCAGTGGGTCAGGGGGCTACACCTTC	CASSGSGGYTF
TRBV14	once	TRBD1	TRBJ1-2	TGTGCCAGCAGCCTGGGGACAGGGCGGAACTATGGCTACACCTTC	CASSLGTGRNYGYTF
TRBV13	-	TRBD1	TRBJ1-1	TGTGCCAGCAGCTTTAACAGGGGGCATACTGAAGCTTTCTTT	CASSFNRGHTEAFF
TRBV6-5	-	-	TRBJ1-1	TGTGCCAGCAGTTACGGCAGGGTCGTCACTGAAGCTTTCTTT	CASSYGRVVTEAFF
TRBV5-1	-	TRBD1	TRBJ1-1	TGCGCCAGCAGCTTCACCACCGGGACAGGGGACACTGAAGCTTTCTTT	CASSFTTGTGDTEAFF
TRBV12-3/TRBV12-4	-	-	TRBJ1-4	TGTGCCAGCAGTTTCGATGAAAAACTGTTTTTT	CASSFDEKLFF
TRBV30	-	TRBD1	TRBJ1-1	TGTGCCTGGAGTGTACCAGGGGGCGCCGGAGCGGGAACTGAAGCTTTCTTT	CAWSVPGGAGAGTEAFF
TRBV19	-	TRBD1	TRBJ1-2	TGTGCCAGTAGTCCACCTGGGACAGTCTATGGCTACACCTTC	CASSPPGTVYGYTF
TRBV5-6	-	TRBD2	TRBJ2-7	TGTGCCAGCAGCATTACCGGGACTAGCGGCTACGAGCAGTACTTC	CASSITGTSGYEQYF
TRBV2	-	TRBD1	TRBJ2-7	TGTGCCAGCCGAGGGGGACAGGGCTTGTCCCTATCACGGGAGCAGTACTTC	CASRGGQGLSLSREQYF